This TCR beta chain emerged from a study of CD8+CD57+ T cells in acquired aplastic anemia. Study overall: Mean yield of DNA from sorted CD4+ and CD8+ cells was 3 to 3.5 ug.

Germline V gene lookup returns CDR1 LNHDA and CDR2 SQIVND (reference sequence). There are 11 residues in the CDR3. Deletions cut 0 bases from V and 9 bases from J, with 3 bases between. Turning to this clonotype: Its matching antigen is unknown.

Sequencing was done on patients that had shown CD8+CD57+ cell expansion by flow cytometry. Patients were treatment-naive when blood was sampled. The TCR beta profiling, which covered VDJ combination and CDR3 sequence, was carried out using genomic DNA as the template. TCRdb analysed the reads with MiXCR anew, one entry per CDR3 protein. The sample has around 430,000 distinct CDR3 sequences, about a third seen once. Study findings and constraints: Between the patient and control groups, CD8+ Simpson's diversity did not differ significantly. Around 27 sequences, all CD8+ CDR3, were shared between patients and controls.

The chain has TRBV19 and TRBJ2-1; D remains unclear. Specimen: sorted CD4+, CD8+, or CD8+CD57+ T cells (not recorded which) from PBMCs. The receptor was isolated from a human donor with aplastic anemia. The CDR3: CASSIEGEQFF. The DNA of the CDR3 is TGTGCCAGTAGTATAGAGGGTGAGCAGTTCTTC.